This is a list of T cell receptor beta chains from one sample in a study of T cell responses to AZD1222 COVID-19 vaccine. Libraries were prepared by immunoSEQ multiplex PCR; TCRdb keeps only in-frame clonotypes and omits some of them. This sample yields fewer than 120,000 clones, of which approximately 90% are seen a single time; roughly 3% belongs to the top ten. The sequencing used peripheral blood, collected on day 0 of AZD1222 vaccination. These TCRs come from an adult in good health. Each CDR3 is given with its conserved first and last residue.

TRBJ1-1 TRBV9 CASSVGSLPTEAFF
TRBJ2-1 TRBV5-1 CASSVTSGGTNEQFF
TRBJ1-2 TRBV5-5 CASSLGLDSRIYGYTF
TRBJ2-7 TRBV19 CASSIARGPYEQYF
TRBJ2-1 TRBV19 CASSKKREGVEQFF
TRBJ1-1 TRBV7-8 CASSRTVNTEAFF
TRBJ1-6 TRBV7-2 CASRPPGYNSPLHF
TRBJ1-1 TRBV19 CASSMQGRGGMNTEAFF
TRBJ1-1 TRBV20-1 CSARRLEEAFF
TRBJ2-1 TRBV7-9 CASSSGLGSYNEQFF
TRBJ2-7 TRBV5-6 CASSFWAGTAYEQYF
TRBJ2-3 TRBV19 CASSPTGGPTDTQYF
TRBJ1-4 TRBV7-2 CASSRDGYSEKLFF
TRBJ1-2 TRBV27 CATRSLVNYGYTF
TRBJ1-2 TRBV6-2/TRBV6-3 CASSLDRGGYGYTF
TRBJ1-2 TRBV19 CASRQGSEGNYGYTF
TRBJ1-5 TRBV28 CASSSSWGGASNQPQHF
TRBJ2-4 TRBV7-9 CASSLGAPAKNIQYF
TRBJ1-5 TRBV19 CASSIPGQGPNQPQHF
TRBJ1-5 TRBV2 CASSEGRQRGNQPQHF
TRBJ1-2 TRBV29-1 CSVEEGGAPNYGYTF
TRBJ1-3 TRBV11-2 CASSNTGRPGNTIYF